This TCR beta chain was sequenced during a study of T cell responses to AZD1222 COVID-19 vaccine. Clones were sequenced by immunoSEQ multiplex PCR, and TCRdb holds only the in-frame ones, with some missing. The table lists around 180,000 clones, roughly 93% of them singletons. This CDR3 comprises 14 residues. V trimming: 5 bases; J trimming: 8 bases; junction bases outside the gene matches: 9. CDR1 MNHEY and CDR2 SMNVEV come from the germline V gene (reference sequence). The sequencing used peripheral blood, collected on day 0 of AZD1222 vaccination. This sequence was found in an adult in good health. The J gene is TRBJ1-5, the V gene TRBV27, with 7 bases that match TRBD1. The CDR3, as DNA: TGTGCCAGCAGTCCGTTGACAGGGAGGGAGCCCCAGCATTTT. Its protein product is CASSPLTGREPQHF.